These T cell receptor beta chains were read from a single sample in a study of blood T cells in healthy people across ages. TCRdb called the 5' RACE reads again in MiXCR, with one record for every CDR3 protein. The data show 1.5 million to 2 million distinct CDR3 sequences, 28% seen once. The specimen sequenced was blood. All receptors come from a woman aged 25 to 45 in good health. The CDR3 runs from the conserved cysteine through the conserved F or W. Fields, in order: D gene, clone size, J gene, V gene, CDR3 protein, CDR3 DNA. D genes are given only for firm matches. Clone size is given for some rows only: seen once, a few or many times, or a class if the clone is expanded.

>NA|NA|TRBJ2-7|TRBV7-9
CASSPSGSMDEQYF
TGTGCCAGCAGCCCAAGCGGATCTATGGACGAGCAGTACTTC
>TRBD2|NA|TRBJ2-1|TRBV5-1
CASSLSSGTSGSLFF
TGCGCCAGCAGCCTTAGTTCCGGGACTAGCGGGTCGTTGTTCTTC
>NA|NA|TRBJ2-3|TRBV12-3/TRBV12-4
CASSYSRQAAQYF
TGTGCCAGCAGCTACTCCAGACAGGCGGCGCAGTATTTT
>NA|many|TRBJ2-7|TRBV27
CASSRSSVYEQYF
TGTGCCAGCAGCCGATCGTCAGTCTACGAGCAGTACTTC
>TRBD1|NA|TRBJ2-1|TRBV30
CAWSPRDRIYNEQFF
TGTGCCTGGAGTCCAAGGGACAGGATCTACAATGAGCAGTTCTTC
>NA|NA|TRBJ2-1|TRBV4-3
CASIQGLLATYEQFF
TGCGCCAGCATCCAGGGCTTACTAGCAACATATGAGCAGTTCTTC
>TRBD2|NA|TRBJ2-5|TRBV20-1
CSARDRDSGRPDQETQYF
TGCAGTGCTAGAGATCGGGATAGCGGGAGGCCCGACCAAGAGACCCAGTACTTC
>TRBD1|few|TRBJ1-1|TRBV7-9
CASSFRGYEAFF
TGTGCCAGCAGCTTCAGGGGGTATGAAGCTTTCTTT
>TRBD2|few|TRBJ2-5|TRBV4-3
CASSPKWGGNNKETQYF
TGCGCCAGCAGCCCCAAATGGGGGGGAAACAACAAAGAGACCCAGTACTTC
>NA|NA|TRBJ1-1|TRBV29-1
CSVLIGNAEAFF
TGCAGCGTCCTTATAGGGAATGCCGAAGCTTTCTTT
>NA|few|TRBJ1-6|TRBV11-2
CASSPGGRNSPLHF
TGTGCCAGCAGCCCTGGGGGGAGGAATTCACCCCTCCACTTT
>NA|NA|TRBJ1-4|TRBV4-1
CASSQQQGYNEKLFF
TGCGCCAGCAGCCAACAGCAGGGGTATAATGAAAAACTGTTTTTT
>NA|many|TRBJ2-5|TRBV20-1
CSASWGGRGETQYF
TGCAGTGCTTCCTGGGGGGGCCGGGGAGAGACCCAGTACTTC
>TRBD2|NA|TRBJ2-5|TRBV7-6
CASSGPGLAPTWYF
TGTGCCAGCAGCGGCCCGGGACTAGCTCCTACTTGGTACTTC
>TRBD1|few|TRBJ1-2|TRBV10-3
CAIREGTGYSYTF
TGTGCCATCAGGGAGGGGACAGGGTACAGCTACACCTTC
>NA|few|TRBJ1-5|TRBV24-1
CATSDLLRGLNSQPQHF
TGTGCCACCAGTGATTTGTTGCGGGGGCTCAACAGTCAGCCCCAGCATTTT
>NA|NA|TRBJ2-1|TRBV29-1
CSVEGAGVGEQFF
TGCAGCGTTGAGGGGGCGGGGGTTGGTGAGCAGTTCTTC
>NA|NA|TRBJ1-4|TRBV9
CASSFPGARTEKLFF
TGTGCCAGCAGCTTCCCGGGGGCCAGGACTGAAAAACTGTTTTTT
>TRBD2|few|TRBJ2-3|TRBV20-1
CSARASGGHTDTQYF
TGCAGTGCTAGGGCCAGCGGGGGGCATACAGATACGCAGTATTTT
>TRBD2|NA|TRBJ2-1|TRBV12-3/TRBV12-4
CASSELAGVGNGQFF
TGTGCCAGCAGTGAACTAGCGGGAGTCGGCAATGGGCAGTTCTTC
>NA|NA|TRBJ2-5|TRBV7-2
CASSLGGGRNGMETQYF
TGTGCCAGCAGCTTAGGTGGGGGACGTAACGGGATGGAGACCCAGTACTTC
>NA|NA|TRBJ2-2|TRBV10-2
CASSASRVAGELFF
TGCGCCAGCAGTGCGTCCAGGGTGGCCGGGGAGCTGTTTTTT
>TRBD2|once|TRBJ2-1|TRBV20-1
CSASTSAHNEQFF
TGCAGTGCTAGCACTAGCGCCCACAATGAGCAGTTCTTC
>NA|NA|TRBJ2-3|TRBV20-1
CSASWGRSSTDTQYF
TGCAGTGCTAGTTGGGGCAGGAGCTCCACAGATACGCAGTATTTT
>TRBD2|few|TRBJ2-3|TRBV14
CASSQDLAGASTDTQYF
TGTGCCAGCAGCCAAGATCTAGCGGGGGCCTCAACAGATACGCAGTATTTT
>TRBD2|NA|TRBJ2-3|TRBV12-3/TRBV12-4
CASMREGIATDTQYF
TGTGCCAGCATGAGGGAGGGAATCGCCACAGATACGCAGTATTTT
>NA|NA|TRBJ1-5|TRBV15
CATSRDRAGQPQHF
TGTGCCACCAGCAGAGACAGGGCGGGCCAGCCCCAGCATTTT
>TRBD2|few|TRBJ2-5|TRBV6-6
CASNPNSGSQETQYF
TGTGCCAGCAACCCTAATAGCGGGTCTCAAGAGACCCAGTACTTC
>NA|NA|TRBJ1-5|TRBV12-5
CASGLFNNRATGQPQHF
TGTGCTAGTGGTTTGTTTAATAACAGGGCAACAGGTCAGCCCCAGCATTTT